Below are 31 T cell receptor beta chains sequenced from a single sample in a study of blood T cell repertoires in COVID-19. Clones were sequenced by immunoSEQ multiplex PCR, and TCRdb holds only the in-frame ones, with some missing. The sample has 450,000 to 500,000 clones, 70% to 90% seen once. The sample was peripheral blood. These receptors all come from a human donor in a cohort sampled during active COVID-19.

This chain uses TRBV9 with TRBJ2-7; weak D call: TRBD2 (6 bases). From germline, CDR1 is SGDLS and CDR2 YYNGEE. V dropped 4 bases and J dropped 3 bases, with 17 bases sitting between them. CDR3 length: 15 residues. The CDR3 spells CASSPRAGMDYEQYF. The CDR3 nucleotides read TGTGCCAGCAGCCCCCGTGCGGGGATGGACTACGAGCAGTACTTC.

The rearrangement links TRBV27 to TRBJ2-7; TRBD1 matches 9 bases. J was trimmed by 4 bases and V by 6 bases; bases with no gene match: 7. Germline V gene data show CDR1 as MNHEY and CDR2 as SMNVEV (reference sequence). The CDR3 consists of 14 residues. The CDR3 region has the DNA TGTGCCAGCAGACCCTCCGGGACAGGGTACGAGCAGTACTTC. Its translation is CASRPSGTGYEQYF.

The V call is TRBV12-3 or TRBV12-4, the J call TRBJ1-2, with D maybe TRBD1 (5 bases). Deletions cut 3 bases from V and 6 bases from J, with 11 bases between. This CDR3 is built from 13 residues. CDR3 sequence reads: CASSFGQGDGYTF. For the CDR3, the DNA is TGTGCCAGCAGTTTCGGGCAGGGTGATGGCTACACCTTC.

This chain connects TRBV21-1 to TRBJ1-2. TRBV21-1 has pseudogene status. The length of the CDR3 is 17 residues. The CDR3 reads CASSKVSPSGGNYGYTF. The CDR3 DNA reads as TGTGCCAGCAGCAAAGTGTCACCCTCCGGGGGTAACTATGGCTACACCTTC.

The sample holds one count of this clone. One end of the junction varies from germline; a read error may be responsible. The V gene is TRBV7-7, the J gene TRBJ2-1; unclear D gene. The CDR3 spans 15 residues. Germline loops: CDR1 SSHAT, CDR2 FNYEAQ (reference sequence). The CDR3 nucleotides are TGTGCTAGCAGCTTATCGGCAGGTGTGCACAATGAGCAGTTCTTC. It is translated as CASSLSAGVHNEQFF.

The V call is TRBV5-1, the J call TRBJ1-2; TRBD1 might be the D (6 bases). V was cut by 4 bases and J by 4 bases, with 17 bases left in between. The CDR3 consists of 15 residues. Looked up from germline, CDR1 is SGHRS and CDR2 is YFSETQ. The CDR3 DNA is TGCGCCAGCAGCCCCGGGGGGCAGCTACTCTATGGCTACACCTTC. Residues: CASSPGGQLLYGYTF.

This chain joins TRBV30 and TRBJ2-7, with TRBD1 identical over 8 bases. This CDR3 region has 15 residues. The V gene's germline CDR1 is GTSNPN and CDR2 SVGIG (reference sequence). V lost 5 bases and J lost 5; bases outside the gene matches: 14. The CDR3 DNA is TGTGCCTGGGGGGCCAGACGGACAGGGTATAACGAGCAGTACTTC. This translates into CAWGARRTGYNEQYF.

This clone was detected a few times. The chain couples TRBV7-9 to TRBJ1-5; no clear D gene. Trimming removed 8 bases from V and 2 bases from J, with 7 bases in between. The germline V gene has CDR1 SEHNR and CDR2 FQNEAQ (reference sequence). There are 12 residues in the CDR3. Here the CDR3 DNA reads TGTGCCAGCGGGCAGGGCAATCAGCCCCAGCATTTT. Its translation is CASGQGNQPQHF.

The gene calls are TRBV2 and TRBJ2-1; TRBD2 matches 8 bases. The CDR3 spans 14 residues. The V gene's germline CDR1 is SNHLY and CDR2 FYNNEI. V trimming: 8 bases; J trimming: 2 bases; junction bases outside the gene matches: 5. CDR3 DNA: TGTGCCAGCCGTAGCGGGGTAACCTACAATGAGCAGTTCTTC. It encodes CASRSGVTYNEQFF.

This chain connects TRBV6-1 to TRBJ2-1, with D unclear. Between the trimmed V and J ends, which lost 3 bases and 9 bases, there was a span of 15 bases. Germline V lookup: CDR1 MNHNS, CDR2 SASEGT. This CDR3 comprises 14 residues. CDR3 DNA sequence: TGTGCCAGCAGTGACGCCAATCGACTTGGTGAGCAGTTCTTC. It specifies CASSDANRLGEQFF.

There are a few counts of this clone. The CDR3 DNA is TGTGCCAGCAGTTTATCGGGACACAGGATCACAGATACGCAGTATTTT. This sequence encodes CASSLSGHRITDTQYF. The rearrangement joins TRBV27 to TRBJ2-3, with D possibly being TRBD1 (6 bases). Looked up from germline, CDR1 is MNHEY and CDR2 is SMNVEV (reference sequence). This CDR3 has 16 amino acids. Between the trimmed V and J ends, which lost 0 bases and 2 bases, there was a span of 12 bases.

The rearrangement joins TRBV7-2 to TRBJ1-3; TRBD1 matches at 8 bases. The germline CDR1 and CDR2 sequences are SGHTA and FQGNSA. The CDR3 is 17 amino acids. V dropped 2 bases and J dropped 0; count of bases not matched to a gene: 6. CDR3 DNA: TGTGCCAGCAGCTTAAGCCAGGGGGCGAGCTCTGGAAACACCATATATTTT. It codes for CASSLSQGASSGNTIYF.

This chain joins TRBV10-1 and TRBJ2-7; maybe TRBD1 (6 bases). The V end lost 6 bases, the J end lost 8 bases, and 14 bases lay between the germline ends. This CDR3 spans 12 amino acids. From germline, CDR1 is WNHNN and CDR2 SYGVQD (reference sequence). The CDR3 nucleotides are TGCGCCAGCAGCCAGGACAGTGCACAGCAGTACTTC. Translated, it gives CASSQDSAQQYF.

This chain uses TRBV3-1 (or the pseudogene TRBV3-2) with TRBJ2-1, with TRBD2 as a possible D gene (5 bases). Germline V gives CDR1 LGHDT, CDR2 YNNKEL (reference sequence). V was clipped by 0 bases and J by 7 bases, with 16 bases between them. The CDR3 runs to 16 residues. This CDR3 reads CASSQDRFSGRNEQFF. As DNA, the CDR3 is TGTGCCAGCAGCCAAGATCGATTTTCGGGAAGGAATGAGCAGTTCTTC.

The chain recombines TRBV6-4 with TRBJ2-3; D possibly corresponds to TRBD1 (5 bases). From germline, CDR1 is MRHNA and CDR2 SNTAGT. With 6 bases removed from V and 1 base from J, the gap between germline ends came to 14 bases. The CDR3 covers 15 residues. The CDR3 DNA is TGTGCCAGCAGGAGTGGGGCTTTAGGCACAGATACGCAGTATTTT. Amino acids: CASRSGALGTDTQYF.

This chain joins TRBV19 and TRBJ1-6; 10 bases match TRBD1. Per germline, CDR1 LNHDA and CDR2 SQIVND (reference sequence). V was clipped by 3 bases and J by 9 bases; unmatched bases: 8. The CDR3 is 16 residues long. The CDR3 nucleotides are TGTGCCAGTAGTATCCGGACAGGGGGTTTAGGTTCACCCCTCCACTTT. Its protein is CASSIRTGGLGSPLHF.

The CDR3 here is CASSSYSPYNEQFF. Written as DNA, the CDR3 is TGTGCCAGCAGTTCCTATAGTCCCTACAATGAGCAGTTCTTC. The chain uses TRBV28 and TRBJ2-1; unclear D gene. The CDR3 is 14 amino acids. V lost 4 bases and J 2 bases, leaving 9 bases between the germline ends. Germline CDR1 and CDR2: MDHEN and SYDVKM.

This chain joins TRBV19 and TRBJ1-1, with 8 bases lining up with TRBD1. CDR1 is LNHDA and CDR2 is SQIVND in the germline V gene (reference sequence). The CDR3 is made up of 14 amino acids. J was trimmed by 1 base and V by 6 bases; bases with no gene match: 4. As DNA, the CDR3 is TGTGCCAGTAGGGAGACAGGGGAGAACACTGAAGCTTTCTTT. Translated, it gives CASRETGENTEAFF.

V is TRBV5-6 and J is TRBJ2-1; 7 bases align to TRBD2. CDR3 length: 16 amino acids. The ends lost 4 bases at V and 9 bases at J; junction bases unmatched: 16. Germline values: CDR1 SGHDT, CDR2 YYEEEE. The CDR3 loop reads CASSPPVPGGPSEQFF. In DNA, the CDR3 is TGTGCCAGCAGCCCCCCCGTCCCGGGAGGCCCCTCTGAGCAGTTCTTC.

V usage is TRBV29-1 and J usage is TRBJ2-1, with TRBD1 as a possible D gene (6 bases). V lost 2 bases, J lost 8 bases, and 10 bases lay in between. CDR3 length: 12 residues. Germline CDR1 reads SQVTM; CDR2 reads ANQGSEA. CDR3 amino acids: CSVEREGDEQFF. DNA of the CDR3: TGCAGCGTTGAACGTGAGGGGGATGAGCAGTTCTTC.

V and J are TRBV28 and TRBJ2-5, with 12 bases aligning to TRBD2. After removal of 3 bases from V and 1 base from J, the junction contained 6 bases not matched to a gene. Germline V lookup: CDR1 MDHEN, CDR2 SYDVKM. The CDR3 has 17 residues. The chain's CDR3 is CASSFLGTSGLQETQYF. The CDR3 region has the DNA TGTGCCAGCAGTTTCCTGGGGACTAGCGGGCTCCAAGAGACCCAGTACTTC.

CDR3 DNA: TGTGCCAGCAGCTTAAATTTTGGGGGGAGCGGAACTGAAGCTTTCTTT. Amino acids: CASSLNFGGSGTEAFF. This rearrangement joins TRBV7-3 to TRBJ1-1; D is perhaps TRBD1 (5 bases). V gave up 1 base and J gave up 5 bases, with 17 bases separating them. CDR3 length: 16 residues. The germline V gene encodes CDR1 SGHTA and CDR2 FQGTGA.

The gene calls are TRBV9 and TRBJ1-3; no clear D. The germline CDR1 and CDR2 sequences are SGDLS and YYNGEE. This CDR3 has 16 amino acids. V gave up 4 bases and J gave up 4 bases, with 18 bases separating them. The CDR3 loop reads CASSLRGGSAGNTIYF. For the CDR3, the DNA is TGTGCCAGCAGCCTCCGGGGAGGGTCTGCAGGAAACACCATATATTTT.

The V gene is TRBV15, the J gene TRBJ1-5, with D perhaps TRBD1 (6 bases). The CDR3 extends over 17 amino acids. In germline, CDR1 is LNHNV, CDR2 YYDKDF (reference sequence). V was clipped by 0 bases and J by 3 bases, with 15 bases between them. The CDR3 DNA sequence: TGTGCCACCAGCAGAGAGGGGGCTCGGGGTTACAATCAGCCCCAGCATTTT. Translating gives CATSREGARGYNQPQHF.

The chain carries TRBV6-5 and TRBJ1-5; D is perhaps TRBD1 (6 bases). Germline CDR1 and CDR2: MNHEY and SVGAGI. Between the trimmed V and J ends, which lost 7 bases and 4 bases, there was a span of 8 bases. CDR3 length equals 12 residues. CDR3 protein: CASKGTNQPQHF. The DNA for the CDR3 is TGTGCCAGCAAAGGGACAAATCAGCCCCAGCATTTT.

CDR3 sequence (DNA): TGTGCCATCAGTCGTAGACGAGACTTATCCTACGAGCAGTACTTC. Translation gives CAISRRRDLSYEQYF. V is TRBV10-3 and J is TRBJ2-7, with D uncertain. The CDR3 has 15 amino acids. Germline lookup yields CDR1 ENHRY and CDR2 SYGVKD. V gave up 5 bases and J gave up 1 base, with 15 bases separating them.

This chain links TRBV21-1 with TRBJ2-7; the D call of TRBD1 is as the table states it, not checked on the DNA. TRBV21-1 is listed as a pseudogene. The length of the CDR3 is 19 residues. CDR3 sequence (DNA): TGTGCCAGCAGCAAAGCGCGAGTAGGGGGCCTTTTACTATCCTACGAGCAGTACTTC. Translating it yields CASSKARVGGLLLSYEQYF.

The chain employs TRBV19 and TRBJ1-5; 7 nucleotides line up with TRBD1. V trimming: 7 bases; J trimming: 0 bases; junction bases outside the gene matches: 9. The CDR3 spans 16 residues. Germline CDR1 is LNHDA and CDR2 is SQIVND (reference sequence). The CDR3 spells CASKFRDSYSNQPQHF. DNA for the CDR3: TGTGCCAGTAAATTCCGGGACAGCTATAGCAATCAGCCCCAGCATTTT.

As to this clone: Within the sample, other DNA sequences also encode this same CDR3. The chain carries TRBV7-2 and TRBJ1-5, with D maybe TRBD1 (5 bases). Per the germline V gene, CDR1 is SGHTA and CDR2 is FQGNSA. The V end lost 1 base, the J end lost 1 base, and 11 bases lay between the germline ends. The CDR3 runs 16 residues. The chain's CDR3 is CASSLVGGESNQPQHF. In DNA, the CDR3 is TGTGCCAGCAGCTTAGTTGGGGGGGAGAGCAATCAGCCCCAGCATTTT.

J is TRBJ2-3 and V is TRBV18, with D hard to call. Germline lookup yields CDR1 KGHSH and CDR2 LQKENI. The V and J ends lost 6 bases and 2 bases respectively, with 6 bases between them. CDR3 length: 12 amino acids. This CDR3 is CASSPITDTQYF. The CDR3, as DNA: TGTGCCAGCTCCCCCATCACAGATACGCAGTATTTT. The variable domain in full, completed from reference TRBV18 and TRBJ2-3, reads NAGVMQNPRHLVRRRGQEARLRCSPMKGHSHVYWYRQLPEEGLKFMVYLQKENIIDESGMPKERFSAEFPKEGPSILRIQQVVRGDSAAYFCASSPITDTQYFGPGTRLTVL.

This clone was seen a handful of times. The CDR3 sequence: CASSPGVSYNSPLHF. The CDR3 DNA follows: TGTGCCAGCAGCCCAGGGGTCTCCTATAATTCACCCCTCCACTTT. V and J are TRBV11-2 and TRBJ1-6, with D possibly matching TRBD1 (6 bases). The germline V and J ends were trimmed by 5 bases and 0 bases, with 8 bases remaining between them. The CDR3 is 15 residues long. The germline gives CDR1 SGHAT, CDR2 FQNNGV.